The 20 T cell receptor beta chains given below trace back to one sample, sequenced in a study of blood T cells in healthy people across ages. A second about 6 to 12 cycle PCR used barcoded and J-beta primers. TCRdb reprocessed the 5' RACE reads via MiXCR and lists one record per CDR3 protein. The sample contains about 780,000 distinct CDR3 sequences, around 25% of which appear only once. The same data also contributed to another study, on T cells of mothers and their children.

The specimen was blood. The receptor set was obtained from a boy aged 5-17 years in good health.

V is TRBV5-1 and J is TRBJ1-2, with 10 bases aligning to TRBD1. The CDR3 is made up of 15 amino acids. V dropped 4 bases and J dropped 8; count of bases not matched to a gene: 11. CDR1 and CDR2 (germline): SGHRS, YFSETQ. CDR3 protein: CASSTGVGTGEGYTF. The CDR3 DNA is TGCGCCAGCAGCACTGGAGTCGGGACAGGGGAAGGCTACACCTTC.

This clonotype was counted between two and nine times. The V gene is TRBV28, the J gene TRBJ1-1; the D gene is possibly TRBD1 (6 bases). The CDR3 contains 12 residues. Trimming left V 5 bases short and J 11 bases short, with 15 bases between. Germline CDR1 and CDR2: MDHEN and SYDVKM. The chain's CDR3 is CASSPSRQEAFF. In nucleotides, the CDR3 is TGTGCCAGCAGTCCCTCACGACAGGAGGCTTTCTTT.

The rearrangement links TRBV4-1 to TRBJ2-3; a possible D gene is TRBD1 (6 bases). Trimming removed 0 bases from V and 10 bases from J, with 11 bases in between. This CDR3 contains 13 residues. Germline loops: CDR1 MGHRA, CDR2 YSYEKL. The CDR3 nucleotides read TGCGCCAGCAGCCAAGATCAGGGGTTTGCGCAGTATTTT. Translated, it gives CASSQDQGFAQYF.

The sample holds one count of this clonotype. The chain links TRBV5-1 to TRBJ1-2; TRBD1 matches at 9 bases. V trimming: 0 bases; J trimming: 4 bases; junction bases outside the gene matches: 4. This CDR3 spans 15 amino acids. Germline-derived CDR1 and CDR2 are SGHRS and YFSETQ. The CDR3 nucleotides are TGCGCCAGCAGCTTGGAGGACAGGGGATCCTATGGCTACACCTTC. This sequence encodes CASSLEDRGSYGYTF.

In this sample, this clonotype turned up a few times. The J gene is TRBJ2-5, the V gene TRBV7-3; 9 bases align to TRBD1. The CDR3 consists of 17 residues. Germline lookup yields CDR1 SGHTA and CDR2 FQGTGA. Unmatched junction bases numbered 13, after V lost 5 bases and J lost 3 bases. CDR3 in amino acids: CASSPKGRTGEKETQYF. CDR3 nucleotides: TGTGCCAGCAGCCCGAAAGGGAGGACAGGGGAAAAAGAGACCCAGTACTTC.

The chain carries TRBV4-1 and TRBJ2-7; D gene ambiguous. Trimming shortened V by 3 bases and J by 3 bases, and 9 bases separated the two germline ends. Germline CDR1 is MGHRA and CDR2 is YSYEKL. CDR3 length: 13 residues. The CDR3 loop is CASSHGPGYEQYF. CDR3 in DNA: TGCGCCAGCAGCCATGGCCCCGGCTACGAGCAGTACTTC.

The chain has TRBV5-1 and TRBJ2-2, with 11 bases lining up with TRBD2. The germline gives CDR1 SGHRS, CDR2 YFSETQ. The CDR3 is made up of 16 amino acids. V trimming: 5 bases; J trimming: 1 base; junction bases outside the gene matches: 4. CDR3 coding DNA: TGCGCCAGCAGTTCTAGCGGGGGGCAGAACACCGGGGAGCTGTTTTTT. Amino acid sequence: CASSSSGGQNTGELFF.

This clonotype showed up just a few times. The V gene is TRBV29-1, the J gene TRBJ2-7; TRBD2 might be the D (5 bases). This CDR3 contains 13 residues. From germline, CDR1 is SQVTM and CDR2 ANQGSEA. V was clipped by 4 bases and J by 0 bases, with 10 bases between them. CDR3 nucleotide sequence: TGCAGCGTTGGGACCGGGGTCTCCTACGAGCAGTACTTC. Translated, it gives CSVGTGVSYEQYF.

This chain's CDR3 is CASNLPGQGAWEQFF. The CDR3 DNA sequence: TGTGCCAGCAACCTGCCGGGACAGGGGGCTTGGGAGCAGTTCTTC. The rearrangement joins TRBV28 to TRBJ2-1; the match to TRBD1 covers 12 bases. This CDR3 has 15 amino acids. The germline V gene has CDR1 MDHEN and CDR2 SYDVKM. V was pared by 7 bases and J by 10 bases, with 11 bases of the junction left unmatched.

This rearrangement joins TRBV5-5 to TRBJ2-5; maybe TRBD2 (6 bases). V gave up 1 base and J gave up 4 bases, with 11 bases separating them. The CDR3 runs 14 residues. Germline V gene lookup returns CDR1 SGHKS and CDR2 YYEKEE (reference sequence). CDR3 sequence reads: CASSLLAMSETQYF. As DNA, the CDR3 is TGTGCCAGCAGCTTGCTAGCGATGTCAGAGACCCAGTACTTC. Together with reference TRBV5-5 and TRBJ2-5, the CDR3 gives the full variable domain: DAGVTQSPTHLIKTRGQQVTLRCSPISGHKSVSWYQQVLGQGPQFIFQYYEKEERGRGNFPDRFSARQFPNYSSELNVNALLLGDSALYLCASSLLAMSETQYFGPGTRLLVL.

This clonotype was seen more than once but under ten times. The chain carries TRBV7-9 and TRBJ2-7; D assignment may be TRBD1 or TRBD2 (6 bases each). The germline V gene has CDR1 SEHNR and CDR2 FQNEAQ (reference sequence). V shed 6 bases and J shed 5 bases, with 17 bases lying between them. The CDR3 covers 14 residues. The CDR3 sequence is CASSKWGAQDEQYF. DNA for the CDR3: TGTGCCAGCAGTAAATGGGGGGCGCAGGACGAGCAGTACTTC.

In its sample, this clonotype was seen a few times. The chain carries TRBV7-6 and TRBJ2-6, with D uncertain. The V end lost 5 bases, the J end lost 1 base, and 12 bases lay between the germline ends. Germline V CDR1 and CDR2: SGHVS, FNYEAQ. The CDR3 totals 16 residues. CDR3 region: CASSPSGPSGANVLTF. In nucleotides, the CDR3 is TGTGCCAGCAGCCCGTCCGGACCTTCTGGGGCCAACGTCCTGACTTTC.

The chain has TRBV15 and TRBJ2-5, with TRBD1 identical over 7 bases. With 0 bases clipped from V and 2 bases from J, the junction kept 9 bases outside the gene matches. The germline gives CDR1 LNHNV, CDR2 YYDKDF (reference sequence). CDR3 size: 17 residues. The CDR3 region is CATSRDRAGGAQETQYF. CDR3 coding DNA: TGTGCCACCAGCAGAGATCGGGCAGGGGGAGCGCAAGAGACCCAGTACTTC.

This clonotype was seen ten or more times. The chain links TRBV27 to TRBJ1-4; D is uncertain. This CDR3 spans 14 amino acids. V lost 4 bases and J lost 12, with 18 bases in between. Germline loops: CDR1 MNHEY, CDR2 SMNVEV (reference sequence). The CDR3 here is CASSSLKHFEELFF. CDR3 sequence (DNA): TGTGCCAGCAGTTCTCTGAAGCACTTCGAAGAACTGTTTTTT. Full variable domain (outside the CDR3, taken from reference TRBV27 and TRBJ1-4): EAQVTQNPRYLITVTGKKLTVTCSQNMNHEYMSWYRQDPGLGLRQIYYSMNVEVTDKGDVPEGYKVSRKEKRNFPLILESPSPNQTSLYFCASSSLKHFEELFFGSGTQLSVL.

This clonotype occurred a few times. The junction departs from the called germline gene at one end, perhaps through a read error. The chain recombines TRBV5-1 with TRBJ1-1, with TRBD1 matching 7 bases. The CDR3 sequence is 15 residues long. Germline values: CDR1 SGHRS, CDR2 YFSETQ. Here the CDR3 reads CASSPGQALNTEAFF. CDR3 DNA sequence: TGTGCCAGCAGTCCCGGACAGGCCCTGAACACTGAAGCTTTCTTT.

This chain uses TRBV5-4 with TRBJ1-1, with a weak D call TRBD1 (5 bases). Per the germline V gene, CDR1 is SGHNT and CDR2 is YYREEE (reference sequence). V shed 1 base and J shed 1 base, with 14 bases lying between them. The length of the CDR3 is 16 residues. DNA of the CDR3: TGTGCCAGCAGCTTGAAAGGGGCTTACCGGAACACTGAAGCTTTCTTT. Translated: CASSLKGAYRNTEAFF.

To note about this clonotype: One end of the junction fails to match germline, which may point to a read error. The chain employs TRBV5-5 and TRBJ1-5; D ambiguous. The germline gives CDR1 SGHKS, CDR2 YYEKEE (reference sequence). The CDR3 is made up of 13 amino acids. The CDR3 reads CASGLLSGQPQHF. DNA for the CDR3: TGTGCCAGCGGCTTGTTATCGGGTCAGCCCCAGCATTTT.

There are a few counts of this clonotype. The chain links TRBV12-3 or TRBV12-4 to TRBJ2-1; D uncertain. The V end was cut by 1 base, the J end by 9 bases, with 7 bases between. This CDR3 contains 12 residues. The CDR3, as DNA: TGTGCCAGCAGTTTAGGACGGACTGAGCAGTTCTTC. Residues: CASSLGRTEQFF.

The rearrangement uses TRBV15 and TRBJ1-5, with D maybe TRBD1 (5 bases). The CDR3 is made up of 17 amino acids. The V gene lost 4 bases and the J gene lost 3 bases, with 19 bases spanning the gap. Germline V CDR1 and CDR2: LNHNV, YYDKDF (reference sequence). Here the CDR3 reads CATSTAQGISVNQPQHF. Here the CDR3 DNA reads TGTGCCACCAGCACCGCCCAGGGAATTTCGGTCAATCAGCCCCAGCATTTT.

This clonotype was recorded at least ten times. V usage is TRBV6-5 and J usage is TRBJ2-6; a weak D match, TRBD2 (6 bases). Germline CDR1 MNHEY, CDR2 SVGAGI. This CDR3 spans 15 amino acids. V was trimmed by 2 bases and J by 4 bases, leaving 9 bases between them. CDR3 DNA sequence: TGTGCCAGCAGTTACGGAGGGGCCGGGGCCAACGTCCTGACTTTC. Protein sequence: CASSYGGAGANVLTF.